This is a list of T cell receptor beta chains from one sample in a study of T cell responses to AZD1222 COVID-19 vaccine. Clones were sequenced by immunoSEQ multiplex PCR, and TCRdb holds only the in-frame ones, with some missing. The table shows more than 85,000 clones, with about 94% occurring only once. The material sequenced was peripheral blood, taken 28 days after the second AZD1222 dose. These receptor sequences come from an adult who received the AZD1222 COVID-19 vaccine. Each CDR3 is given with its conserved first and last residue. A D gene is named only where the DNA matches it firmly. Clone sizes are given selectively: once, few, many, or a class where the clone is expanded.

NA	TRBJ1-3	TRBV18	NA	TGTGCCAGCTCACCCCCGGGGGGGGTAGGAAACACCATATATTTT	CASSPPGGVGNTIYF
NA	TRBJ2-1	TRBV12-5	few	TGTGCTAGTGGTTTGGGACTCAGGGTTCATGGTGAGCAGTTCTTC	CASGLGLRVHGEQFF
NA	TRBJ2-7	TRBV7-2	NA	TGTGCCAGCAGCTCGGCCTTCAGGGGGGCCTACGAGCAGTACTTC	CASSSAFRGAYEQYF
NA	TRBJ2-7	TRBV24-1	NA	TGTGCCACCTATGGCACTCGGCAGTACTTC	CATYGTRQYF
NA	TRBJ2-1	TRBV4-2	once	TGTGCCAGCAGCCAAAGAGGGGTGAGGGACGCAAAGGCCCATGAGCAGTTCTTC	CASSQRGVRDAKAHEQFF
NA	TRBJ2-7	TRBV20-1	NA	TGCAGTGCTAGTAAATGGGGCGGGGGCATCTCCGAGCAGTACTTC	CSASKWGGGISEQYF
NA	TRBJ1-2	TRBV18	NA	TGTGCCAGCTCACCTTATTCACAGGACACCTATGGCTACACCTTC	CASSPYSQDTYGYTF
NA	TRBJ2-7	TRBV18	NA	TGTGCCAGCTCACCATCCATAGGGTTCCCCAGCTCCTACGAGCAGTACTTC	CASSPSIGFPSSYEQYF
NA	TRBJ2-1	TRBV19	NA	TGTGCCAGTAGTATGGTCGACAATGAGCAGTTCTTC	CASSMVDNEQFF
NA	TRBJ2-3	TRBV29-1	NA	TGCAGCTGCAAAAGAGGGCGGTTGACGCGGGATACGCAGTATTTT	CSCKRGRLTRDTQYF
NA	TRBJ1-2	TRBV2	once	TGTGCCAGCAGTGAAGCGCGGGGTGTGGAGCCTAACTATGGCTACACCTTC	CASSEARGVEPNYGYTF
NA	TRBJ1-2	TRBV4-1	once	TGCGCCAGCAACCCATCCCCTAGCCAGGGATCCTATGGCTACACCTTC	CASNPSPSQGSYGYTF
TRBD2	TRBJ2-3	TRBV6-4	NA	TGTGCCAGCAGTGACTCAGCGGGAGTGGTAGATACGCAGTATTTT	CASSDSAGVVDTQYF
NA	TRBJ1-1	TRBV19	NA	TGTGCCATGTCGAGGGGCACTGAAGCTTTCTTT	CAMSRGTEAFF
TRBD1	TRBJ2-3	TRBV5-1	NA	TGCGCCAGCAGCCCGCTTGGTGAGGGGGCGAGGGCAGATACGCAGTATTTT	CASSPLGEGARADTQYF
NA	TRBJ1-1	TRBV19	NA	TGTGCCGGGGAGGGAGATGGGGGCACTGAAGCTTTCTTT	CAGEGDGGTEAFF
NA	TRBJ2-7	TRBV12-5	once	TGTGCTAGTGGTTCGCAGGGCTACGAGCAGTACTTC	CASGSQGYEQYF
NA	TRBJ1-2	TRBV18	once	TGTGCCAGCTCACGGGAGGGAGGAGGCTATGGCTACACCTTC	CASSREGGGYGYTF
NA	TRBJ1-5	TRBV6-1	once	TGTGCCAGCAGTGAAGTACTGAGCAATCAGCCCCAGCATTTT	CASSEVLSNQPQHF
NA	TRBJ1-1	TRBV12-3/TRBV12-4	NA	TGTGCCAGCAGCACCGCCCCAGAGGAAGCTTTCTTT	CASSTAPEEAFF
TRBD2	TRBJ2-7	TRBV13	NA	TGTGCCAGCAGCTTCGGGACTAGTCTTTCCTACGAGCAGTACTTC	CASSFGTSLSYEQYF
NA	TRBJ1-2	TRBV2	NA	TGTGCCAGCACCCTGAGGGGCCGGGCAGGGAACTATGGCTACACCTTC	CASTLRGRAGNYGYTF
NA	TRBJ2-7	TRBV3-1/TRBV3-2	once	TGTGCCAGCAGCCATCAGTGGACAGCTCTCAAAACCTCGAGCTACGAGCAGTACTTC	CASSHQWTALKTSSYEQYF
NA	TRBJ2-4	TRBV5-6	NA	TGTGCCAGCAGCTCTGACATCGCCCGGTCCGGAGGCAAAAACATTCAGTACTTC	CASSSDIARSGGKNIQYF
NA	TRBJ1-2	TRBV27	NA	TGTGCCAGCAGTTTGGGGTTGACAGCATATGGCTACACCTTC	CASSLGLTAYGYTF
NA	TRBJ2-1	TRBV5-1	NA	TGCGCCAGCAACCTTGACCTGCCCAATGAGCAGTTCTTC	CASNLDLPNEQFF
NA	TRBJ1-5	TRBV6-5	NA	TGTGCCAGCAGTTACTCGGCGGCTTCGGCGAATCAGCCCCAGCATTTT	CASSYSAASANQPQHF
NA	TRBJ1-1	TRBV19	NA	TGTGCCAGTATAGTTGGGCCTGAAGCTTTCTTT	CASIVGPEAFF
NA	TRBJ1-5	TRBV5-8	NA	TGTGCCAGCAGCTTGGAGGGCAGCGCCTTAGGCAATCAGCCCCAGCATTTT	CASSLEGSALGNQPQHF
TRBD1	TRBJ2-7	TRBV11-2	NA	TGTGCCAGCAGCTTAGGGACAGGGGATATCTACGAGCAGTACTTC	CASSLGTGDIYEQYF
NA	TRBJ1-1	TRBV27	NA	TGTGCCAGCAGGGACAGCATGAACACTGAAGCTTTCTTT	CASRDSMNTEAFF
NA	TRBJ1-4	TRBV18	NA	TGTGCCAGCTCACCTAACGAAAAACTGTTTTTT	CASSPNEKLFF
NA	TRBJ2-7	TRBV7-8	NA	TGTGCCAGCAGCTTAGCGATCCACGAGCAGTACTTC	CASSLAIHEQYF
NA	TRBJ1-2	TRBV7-9	NA	TGTGCCAGCAGCTTCGGACGTGCTCAGGACGGATATGGCTACACCTTC	CASSFGRAQDGYGYTF
NA	TRBJ1-2	TRBV29-1	NA	TGCAGCGTTGGTCCCCAGCGGTCACGCCGGGCCGGGGGCTACACCTTC	CSVGPQRSRRAGGYTF
NA	TRBJ2-3	TRBV4-1	NA	TGCGCCAGCAGCCTCCAAAATTTCCTGGGCGCAGATACGCAGTATTTT	CASSLQNFLGADTQYF
NA	TRBJ1-1	TRBV5-1	NA	TGCGCCAGCAGCGCGACAGTGAACACTGAAGCTTTCTTT	CASSATVNTEAFF